This T cell receptor (beta chain) derives from a study of blood T cell repertoires in COVID-19. On the study more broadly: Acute and convalescent COVID-19 samples came from the United States, Italy and Spain. PBMCs, B-cell-depleted T cells, or T cells were the source of the cDNA or gDNA that made up the material.

In the study's own analysis: Estimation of nucleated cell counts relied on the amplification of reference gene primers. Assay used: immunoSEQ multiplex PCR; TCRdb lists only in-frame clones, some missing. The V and J calls and clone size are taken from that table; D and trimming were inferred from the DNA. The sample carries about 170,000 clones, 80% to 95% recorded once. V lost 5 bases to trimming and J lost 8 bases, with 23 bases between them. The CDR3 totals 16 residues. CDR1 and CDR2 (germline): MDHEN, SYDVKM. The sequenced sample was peripheral blood. This TCR was sampled from a woman in her forties or fifties with acute or convalescent COVID-19. This chain joins TRBV28 and TRBJ2-3; TRBD1 might be the D (7 bases). CDR3 nucleotide sequence: TGTGCCAGCAGTGTATCATCTAGCGAGGGGGCCGGTACGCAGTATTTT. This sequence encodes CASSVSSSEGAGTQYF.